This TCR beta chain was recorded in a study of monozygotic twins with cystic fibrosis. Regarding the study as a whole: In 13 of 16 pairs, V gene usage was closest to the co-twin's. Nucleotide-identical clonotype sharing was significantly higher within monozygotic CF twin pairs than between unrelated CF individuals.

Clones were read by immunoSEQ multiplex PCR, and TCRdb kept only the in-frame ones, dropping some. The table lists about 36,000 clones, about nine tenths of them singletons, with roughly 0.19% in the top ten. This CDR3 region has 16 residues. Trimming cost V 0 bases and J 5 bases, with 16 bases left between them. From germline, CDR1 is SGDLS and CDR2 YYNGEE. A word on this clone: Its antigen remains unidentified.

The sequencing sample was made of blood. The receptor's source is a boy aged 2 to 10 with cystic fibrosis. The J gene is TRBJ2-3, the V gene TRBV9; TRBD1 might be the D (5 bases). The CDR3 spells CASSVGARDHGDTQYF. The CDR3, as DNA: TGTGCCAGCAGCGTAGGGGCCAGGGATCATGGAGATACGCAGTATTTT.